This T cell receptor (beta chain) was identified during a study of blood T cell repertoires in COVID-19. This CDR3 spans 14 amino acids. Germline lookup yields CDR1 KGHSH and CDR2 LQKENI. V was pared by 6 bases and J by 1 base, with 12 bases between. Generated by immunoSEQ multiplex PCR, the TCRdb table keeps only in-frame clones and is missing some. The sample comprises about 230,000 clones, roughly nine tenths of which are singletons, and more than 10% rests with the top ten. The source material was peripheral blood. This sequence was found in a young woman who had recovered from COVID-19. V is TRBV18 and J is TRBJ1-1; weak D call: TRBD1 (6 bases). The CDR3 reads CASSPQGGNTEAFF. As DNA, the CDR3 is TGTGCCAGCTCCCCTCAAGGGGGGAACACTGAAGCTTTCTTT.